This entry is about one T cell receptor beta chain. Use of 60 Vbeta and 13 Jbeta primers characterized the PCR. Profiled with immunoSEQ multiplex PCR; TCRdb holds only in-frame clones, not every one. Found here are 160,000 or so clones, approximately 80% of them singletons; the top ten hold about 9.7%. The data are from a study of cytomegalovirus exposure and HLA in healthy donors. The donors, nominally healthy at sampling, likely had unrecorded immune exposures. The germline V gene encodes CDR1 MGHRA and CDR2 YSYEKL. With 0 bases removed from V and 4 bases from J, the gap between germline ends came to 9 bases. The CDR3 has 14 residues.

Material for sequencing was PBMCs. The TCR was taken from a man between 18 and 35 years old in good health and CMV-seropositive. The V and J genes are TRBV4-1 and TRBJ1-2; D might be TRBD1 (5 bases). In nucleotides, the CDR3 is TGCGCCAGCAGCCAAGAGGATAGGGGCTATGGCTACACCTTC. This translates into CASSQEDRGYGYTF.